These T cell receptor beta chains were read from a single sample in a study of blood T cells in healthy people across ages. Via MiXCR, TCRdb re-called the 5' RACE reads, giving one row per CDR3 protein. The sample consists of around 820,000 distinct CDR3 sequences, roughly 25% of them appearing once. These records were also assigned to another study, of T cells of mothers and their children.

Sequencing was performed on blood. The receptor set was obtained from a boy aged 5-17 years in good health. The CDR3 runs from the conserved cysteine through the conserved F or W. Each record gives: D gene, clone size, V gene, J gene, CDR3 protein, CDR3 DNA. The D gene is left open where the match is weak. Clone sizes are given selectively: once, few, many, or a class where the clone is expanded.

>.|many|TRBV2|TRBJ2-1
CASSDVGAFSYNEQFF
TGTGCCAGCAGTGACGTCGGGGCCTTCTCCTACAATGAGCAGTTCTTC
>.|few|TRBV7-6|TRBJ2-3
CASSLRQVGTDTQYF
TGTGCCAGCAGCTTAAGACAGGTTGGCACAGATACGCAGTATTTT
>.|.|TRBV28|TRBJ2-5
CASIEPERGERYF
TGTGCCAGCATTGAGCCGGAACGAGGCGAACGGTACTTC
>.|.|TRBV29-1|TRBJ1-4
CSVEGGGGEKLFF
TGCAGCGTTGAAGGGGGAGGAGGTGAAAAACTGTTTTTT
>TRBD2|few|TRBV27|TRBJ2-7
CASRTGTSGTYEQYF
TGTGCCAGCAGAACCGGGACTAGCGGAACCTACGAGCAGTACTTC
>.|.|TRBV20-1|TRBJ1-3
CSASRVAGNTIYF
TGCAGTGCTAGCAGGGTAGCTGGAAACACCATATATTTT
>.|.|TRBV7-8|TRBJ2-3
CASSDTGRTSTDTQYF
TGTGCCAGCAGCGATACGGGACGGACTAGCACAGATACGCAGTATTTT
>TRBD1|.|TRBV6-6|TRBJ1-2
CASRGETGANYGYTF
TGTGCCAGCAGGGGTGAGACAGGGGCTAACTATGGCTACACCTTC
>.|.|TRBV10-3|TRBJ2-7
CAISESGGIPYEQYF
TGTGCCATCAGTGAGAGCGGCGGGATCCCCTACGAGCAGTACTTC
>.|.|TRBV9|TRBJ2-7
CASSAKTDKGYEQYF
TGTGCCAGCAGCGCCAAGACAGATAAGGGATACGAGCAGTACTTC
>TRBD1|.|TRBV20-1|TRBJ2-5
CSARSGTGFQETQYF
TGCAGTGCTAGAAGTGGGACAGGGTTCCAAGAGACCCAGTACTTC
>TRBD2|.|TRBV28|TRBJ2-7
CASSLQGTSGFSYEQYF
TGTGCCAGCAGTCTACAAGGGACTAGCGGGTTCTCCTACGAGCAGTACTTC
>.|many|TRBV6-6|TRBJ2-7
CASSQQGDEQYF
TGTGCCAGCAGCCAACAGGGTGACGAGCAGTACTTC
>.|.|TRBV29-1|TRBJ1-3
CSVEASGNTIYF
TGCAGCGTTGAAGCCTCTGGAAACACCATATATTTT
>.|.|TRBV10-3|TRBJ1-5
CAISADSNQPQHF
TGTGCCATCAGCGCAGATAGCAATCAGCCCCAGCATTTT
>.|.|TRBV6-5|TRBJ1-4
CASSFRTGTNEKLFF
TGTGCCAGCAGTTTTAGGACGGGAACTAATGAAAAACTGTTTTTT
>TRBD1|few|TRBV7-8|TRBJ2-2
CASSLGQGMIRAGELFF
TGTGCCAGCAGCTTAGGACAGGGGATGATTAGAGCCGGGGAGCTGTTTTTT
>.|.|TRBV20-1|TRBJ2-5
CSATSGRGTQYF
TGCAGCGCAACTTCTGGCCGTGGGACCCAGTACTTC
>.|few|TRBV6-2/TRBV6-3|TRBJ2-7
CASNPFPSYEQYF
TGTGCCAGCAATCCCTTTCCCTCCTACGAGCAGTACTTC
>.|few|TRBV29-1|TRBJ1-3
CSVDRGNTIYF
TGCAGCGTTGACAGGGGTAACACCATATATTTT
>TRBD2|many|TRBV6-6|TRBJ2-5
CASTDPSGGLGETQYF
TGTGCCAGCACGGACCCTAGCGGGGGTTTAGGAGAGACCCAGTACTTC
>.|.|TRBV28|TRBJ1-5
CASSRSGTNQPQHF
TGTGCCAGCAGTAGGTCCGGAACCAATCAGCCCCAGCATTTT
>.|few|TRBV20-1|TRBJ1-4
CSARGPGRWANEKLFF
TGCAGTGCTAGAGGTCCCGGCCGTTGGGCTAATGAAAAACTGTTTTTT
>TRBD1|few|TRBV11-2|TRBJ1-3
CASSLTRGQGTSRSGNTIYF
TGTGCCAGCAGCCTAACCCGGGGACAGGGAACAAGTAGATCTGGAAACACCATATATTTT
>.|.|TRBV6-6|TRBJ2-1
CASRPLLQRPCNEQFF
TGTGCCAGCAGACCTCTATTACAGAGGCCCTGCAATGAGCAGTTCTTC
>.|few|TRBV20-1|TRBJ2-3
CSARGVPVDTQYF
TGCAGTGCTAGAGGGGTACCCGTAGATACGCAGTATTTT
>TRBD1|.|TRBV6-5|TRBJ2-7
CASSSYRGTYEQYF
TGTGCCAGCAGCTCCTACAGGGGAACGTACGAGCAGTACTTC
>TRBD1|.|TRBV5-1|TRBJ2-7
CASSLGGRGSTYEQYF
TGCGCCAGCAGCTTGGGAGGCAGGGGGAGTACCTACGAGCAGTACTTC
>.|many|TRBV12-3/TRBV12-4|TRBJ1-1
CASCPRSDTQAFF
TGTGCCAGCTGTCCCCGGTCGGACACCCAAGCTTTCTTT
>TRBD2|few|TRBV12-3/TRBV12-4|TRBJ2-1
CASTPGLAGGNEQFF
TGTGCCAGCACCCCGGGACTAGCGGGAGGTAATGAGCAGTTCTTC
>.|.|TRBV6-2/TRBV6-3|TRBJ2-3
CASSYSPETDTQYF
TGTGCCAGCAGTTACTCCCCCGAGACAGATACGCAGTATTTT
>.|.|TRBV4-1|TRBJ1-1
CASSQEGHPNTEAFF
TGCGCCAGCAGCCAAGAGGGACATCCGAACACTGAAGCTTTCTTT
>.|.|TRBV6-1|TRBJ2-7
CASSEWLASSSYEQYF
TGTGCCAGCAGTGAATGGCTAGCGAGCAGCTCCTACGAGCAGTACTTC
>.|.|TRBV20-1|TRBJ2-1
CSARRPISYNEQFF
TGCAGTGCTAGACGACCCATCTCCTACAATGAGCAGTTCTTC
>.|.|TRBV7-3|TRBJ2-7
CASSPSFQAYEQYF
TGTGCCAGCAGCCCCAGTTTTCAAGCCTACGAGCAGTACTTC
>.|few|TRBV6-1|TRBJ2-5
CASSQKTGWETQYF
TGTGCCAGCAGCCAAAAAACGGGGTGGGAGACCCAGTACTTC
>TRBD2|few|TRBV6-2/TRBV6-3|TRBJ2-7
CASSYGTSGRREQYF
TGTGCCAGCAGTTACGGGACTAGCGGGAGGCGCGAGCAGTACTTC
>.|.|TRBV20-1|TRBJ1-1
CSAVEGTEAFF
TGCAGCGCGGTTGAGGGGACTGAAGCTTTCTTT
>TRBD2|.|TRBV20-1|TRBJ2-1
CSASEALWTSGRQEQFF
TGCAGTGCTAGCGAGGCGCTTTGGACTAGCGGACGGCAGGAGCAGTTCTTC
>.|few|TRBV6-1|TRBJ1-2
CASMFRQYYGYTF
TGTGCCAGCATGTTCCGGCAGTACTATGGCTACACCTTC
>.|few|TRBV7-2|TRBJ2-3
CASSLEVSAGRATDTQYF
TGTGCCAGCAGCTTAGAGGTCAGCGCGGGAAGGGCCACAGATACGCAGTATTTT
>TRBD1|few|TRBV20-1|TRBJ2-3
CSAGDRVDTQYF
TGCAGTGCTGGAGACAGGGTGGATACGCAGTATTTT
>TRBD2|.|TRBV30|TRBJ2-7
CAWTDGTTAYEQYF
TGTGCCTGGACCGACGGGACTACAGCCTACGAGCAGTACTTC
>TRBD2|few|TRBV28|TRBJ2-1
CASSFVLAGYNEQFF
TGTGCCAGCAGTTTTGTCCTAGCGGGGTACAATGAGCAGTTCTTC
>TRBD2|.|TRBV7-2|TRBJ2-7
CASSPQPLAGGPIEQYF
TGTGCCAGCAGCCCGCAGCCACTAGCGGGGGGCCCGATCGAGCAGTACTTC
>TRBD2|.|TRBV20-1|TRBJ2-3
CSANLRSGISTDTQYF
TGCAGTGCTAACCTCCGTAGCGGGATTAGCACAGATACGCAGTATTTT
>TRBD2|few|TRBV20-1|TRBJ2-1
CSARDRLAGQFF
TGCAGTGCTAGAGACCGACTAGCGGGACAGTTCTTC
>TRBD2|few|TRBV7-2|TRBJ2-7
CASSLALGLAGYEQYF
TGTGCCAGCAGCTTAGCCCTGGGACTAGCGGGGTACGAGCAGTACTTC
>.|.|TRBV30|TRBJ1-1
CAWSEWEGTEAFF
TGTGCCTGGAGTGAGTGGGAGGGCACTGAAGCTTTCTTT
>.|few|TRBV12-3/TRBV12-4|TRBJ2-7
CASSNSGDRLEQYF
TGTGCCAGCAGTAATAGCGGAGACAGACTCGAGCAGTACTTC
>TRBD2|.|TRBV20-1|TRBJ2-1
CSAVAGITYNEQFF
TGCAGTGCTGTAGCGGGGATTACCTACAATGAGCAGTTCTTC
>TRBD2|.|TRBV20-1|TRBJ2-1
CSPPGGRMGNEQFF
TGCAGTCCCCCGGGGGGGCGGATGGGAAATGAGCAGTTCTTC
>TRBD1|.|TRBV29-1|TRBJ1-1
CSVRQGVAGAFF
TGCAGCGTCAGACAGGGGGTCGCTGGAGCTTTCTTT
>.|few|TRBV4-3|TRBJ2-1
CASSKEDAGSTYNEQFF
TGCGCCAGCAGCAAGGAGGACGCAGGGAGCACCTACAATGAGCAGTTCTTC
>.|.|TRBV27|TRBJ2-1
CASSPGRDPYNEQFF
TGTGCCAGCAGCCCGGGTCGGGACCCCTACAATGAGCAGTTCTTC
>.|.|TRBV11-2|TRBJ2-4
CASSFLNVLTEGNIQYF
TGTGCCAGCAGCTTCCTTAACGTACTAACCGAAGGAAACATTCAGTACTTC
>TRBD1|.|TRBV20-1|TRBJ1-1
CSARKVGTGSTEAFF
TGCAGTGCTAGAAAGGTTGGGACAGGGTCCACTGAAGCTTTCTTT
>.|few|TRBV7-2|TRBJ2-5
CASSLAHSSTGGRETQYF
TGTGCCAGCAGCTTAGCCCATAGCTCGACCGGGGGTCGAGAGACCCAGTACTTC
>TRBD2|.|TRBV5-1|TRBJ2-5
CASSSTSGRIKETQYF
TGCGCCAGCAGCTCAACTAGCGGGAGAATAAAAGAGACCCAGTACTTC
>.|.|TRBV21-1|TRBJ1-2
CASSKAPGARGYTF
TGTGCCAGCAGCAAAGCGCCGGGGGCCCGGGGCTACACCTTC